These T cell receptor beta chains were read from a single sample in a study of cytomegalovirus exposure and HLA in healthy donors. TCRdb's copy holds only in-frame clones and misses some; the assay was immunoSEQ multiplex PCR. The repertoire consists of around 100,000 clones, with 79% occurring once and the leading ten covering around 3%. The specimen was PBMCs. The receptors come from a woman between 40 and 50 years old in good health and CMV-seronegative. Both conserved end residues are part of each CDR3. The order of the fields is J gene, clone size, V gene, D gene, CDR3 DNA, CDR3 protein. The D gene is left open where the match is weak. Clone size is shown for a subset of rows, as once, few, many or a class of expanded clone.

>TRBJ1-1|.|TRBV4-1|.
TGCGCCAGCAGCCAAACCTCGACAGGGAACACTGAAGCTTTCTTT
CASSQTSTGNTEAFF
>TRBJ2-3|.|TRBV10-3|.
TGTGCCATCAGTGGGGGGCGGGGGTTCACAGATACGCAGTATTTT
CAISGGRGFTDTQYF
>TRBJ2-7|.|TRBV11-3|TRBD1
TGTGCCAGCAGCTTAGAAGGGGACAGCTCCTACGAGCAGTACTTC
CASSLEGDSSYEQYF
>TRBJ1-5|.|TRBV7-9|TRBD1
TGTGCCAGCAGCGCTACAGGGGACGGTAGCAATCAGCCCCAGCATTTT
CASSATGDGSNQPQHF
>TRBJ1-5|.|TRBV28|.
TGTGCCAGCAGTTACAGGGTCCGGCATCAGCCCCAGCATTTT
CASSYRVRHQPQHF
>TRBJ2-4|few|TRBV6-1|.
TGTGCCAGCGACAGTTACACAGCCAAAAACATTCAGTACTTC
CASDSYTAKNIQYF
>TRBJ2-7|.|TRBV28|TRBD2
TGTGCCAGCAGTTCTCGACTAGCGGGAGGTTACGAGCAGTACTTC
CASSSRLAGGYEQYF
>TRBJ1-5|.|TRBV7-2|TRBD1
TGTGCCAGCAGAGGGGGGGGACAGGATCAGCCCCAGCATTTT
CASRGGGQDQPQHF
>TRBJ2-5|.|TRBV7-9|TRBD2
TGTGCCAGCAGCTTCCCCGGGGCGCCGGGGGGGACCCAGTACTTC
CASSFPGAPGGTQYF
>TRBJ2-3|.|TRBV7-2|.
TGTGCCAGCAGCTTATTTCCGGGGGGCCTCACAGATACGCAGTATTTT
CASSLFPGGLTDTQYF
>TRBJ1-5|.|TRBV7-9|.
TGTTCCAGCAGCCCGAATCAGCAGCCCCAGCATTTT
CSSSPNQQPQHF
>TRBJ2-1|.|TRBV7-6|TRBD1
TGTGCCAGCACGACAGGGGGCAATGAGCAGTTCTTC
CASTTGGNEQFF
>TRBJ2-1|few|TRBV30|.
TGTGCCTGGACCCTAACCGGGAATGAGCAGTTCTTC
CAWTLTGNEQFF
>TRBJ1-4|once|TRBV15|.
TGTGCCACCAGCAGAGATAGGGTCAGGAGGGGAGGGGGTGATGATGAAAAACTGTTTTTT
CATSRDRVRRGGGDDEKLFF
>TRBJ2-7|.|TRBV28|TRBD1
TGTGCCAGCAGTCTTTCGTGGACAGGGGTCCACGAGCAGTACTTC
CASSLSWTGVHEQYF
>TRBJ1-2|.|TRBV4-3|TRBD1
TGCGCCAGCAGCCTCCAGACAGGGAACTATGGCTACACCTTC
CASSLQTGNYGYTF
>TRBJ2-7|.|TRBV18|TRBD1
TGTGCCAGCTCACGCGGGACAGGTAAATTCGGGCAGTACTTC
CASSRGTGKFGQYF
>TRBJ2-3|.|TRBV6-4|TRBD2
TGTGCCAGCAGTAGCGGGGGGCACTCCACAGATACGCAGTATTTT
CASSSGGHSTDTQYF
>TRBJ1-5|.|TRBV19|TRBD1
TGTGCCAGTAGTATAACAGGGGAGGAGAGCAATCAGCCCCAGCATTTT
CASSITGEESNQPQHF
>TRBJ2-1|.|TRBV7-8|TRBD1
TGTGCCAGCAGCTTAGCCGACAGGGCCATCTACAATGAGCAGTTCTTC
CASSLADRAIYNEQFF
>TRBJ1-2|.|TRBV4-3|.
TGCGCCAGCAGCCAAGATCCCGCCGGAGACAGCTTCTATGGCTACACCTTC
CASSQDPAGDSFYGYTF
>TRBJ1-1|few|TRBV11-2|.
TGTGCCAGCAGCTACAGTCCCATGAACACTGAAGCTTTCTTT
CASSYSPMNTEAFF
>TRBJ2-3|.|TRBV30|.
TGTGCCTGGAGTGTAAGGGAGCGGCACACAGATACGCAGTATTTT
CAWSVRERHTDTQYF
>TRBJ1-1|.|TRBV2|.
TGTGCCACCTCAGTGAACACTGAAGCTTTCTTT
CATSVNTEAFF
>TRBJ1-1|few|TRBV9|.
TGTGCCAGCAGCGTAGATAGGGGTGAAGCTTTCTTT
CASSVDRGEAFF
>TRBJ2-7|.|TRBV6-5|.
TGTGCCAGCAGTTACTCGTCAGGGGCGCCGGGCGAGCAGTACTTC
CASSYSSGAPGEQYF
>TRBJ1-3|few|TRBV7-7|TRBD1
TGTGCCAGCAGCTCAGGGACAGGCTCTGGAAACACCATATATTTT
CASSSGTGSGNTIYF